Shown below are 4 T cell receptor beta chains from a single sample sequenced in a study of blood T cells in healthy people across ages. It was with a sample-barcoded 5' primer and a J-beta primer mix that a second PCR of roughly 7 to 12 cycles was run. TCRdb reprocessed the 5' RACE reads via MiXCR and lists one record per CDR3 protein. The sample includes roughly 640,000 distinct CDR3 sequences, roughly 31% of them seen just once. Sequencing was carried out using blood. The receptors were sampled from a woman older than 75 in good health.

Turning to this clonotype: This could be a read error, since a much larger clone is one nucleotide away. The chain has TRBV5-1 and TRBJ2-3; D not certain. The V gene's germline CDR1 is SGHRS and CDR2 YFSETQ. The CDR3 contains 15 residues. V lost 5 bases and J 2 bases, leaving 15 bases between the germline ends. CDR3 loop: CASRSAEQNTDTQYF. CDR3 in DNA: TGCGCCAGCAGATCGGCCGAGCAGAACACAGATACGCAGTATTTT.

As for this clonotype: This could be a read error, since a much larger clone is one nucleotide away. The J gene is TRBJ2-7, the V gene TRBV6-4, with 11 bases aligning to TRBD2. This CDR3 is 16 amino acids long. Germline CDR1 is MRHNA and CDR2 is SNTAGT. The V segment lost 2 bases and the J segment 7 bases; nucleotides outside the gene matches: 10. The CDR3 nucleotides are TGTGCCAGCAGTGACCTAGCGGGGGGATTCTACAATGAGCAGTACTTC. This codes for CASSDLAGGFYNEQYF.

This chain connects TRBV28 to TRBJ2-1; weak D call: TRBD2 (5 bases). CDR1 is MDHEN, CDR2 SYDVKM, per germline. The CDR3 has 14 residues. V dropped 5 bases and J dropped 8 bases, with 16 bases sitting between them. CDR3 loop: CASSAPRGIDEQFF. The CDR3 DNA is TGTGCCAGCAGTGCCCCGAGAGGGATCGATGAGCAGTTCTTC.

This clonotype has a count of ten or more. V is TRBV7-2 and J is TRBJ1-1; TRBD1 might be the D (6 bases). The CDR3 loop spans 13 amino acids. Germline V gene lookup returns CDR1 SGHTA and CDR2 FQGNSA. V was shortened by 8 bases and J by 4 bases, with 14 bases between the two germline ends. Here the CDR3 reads CASRRGLGTEAFF. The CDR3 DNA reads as TGTGCCAGCCGCCGGGGGCTTGGCACTGAAGCTTTCTTT.